The 29 T cell receptor beta chains presented below share a single source sample, sequenced in a study of blood T cell repertoires in COVID-19. Clones were sequenced by immunoSEQ multiplex PCR, and TCRdb holds only the in-frame ones, with some missing. There are around 150,000 clones in the sample; around 82% occur only once, and around 7% lies in the top ten. Material for sequencing was peripheral blood. These receptors were obtained from a woman in her forties with COVID-19, enrolled during active disease.

The rearrangement links TRBV9 to TRBJ1-4; D is possibly TRBD1 (5 bases). V gave up 1 base and J gave up 10 bases, with 26 bases separating them. Germline CDR1 SGDLS, CDR2 YYNGEE. The CDR3 is made up of 18 amino acids. DNA for the CDR3: TGTGCCAGCAGCGTAATAACTCATGGTAGGGGTTTTGACGGAAAACTGTTTTTT. It codes for CASSVITHGRGFDGKLFF.

The chain recombines TRBV12-5 with TRBJ2-3, with TRBD1 matching 7 bases. The V and J ends lost 3 bases and 6 bases, in that order; junction bases with no gene match: 9. This CDR3 spans 15 amino acids. The germline V gene has CDR1 LGHNT and CDR2 FRNRAP. The CDR3 reads CASGFGTGVGDTQYF. DNA for the CDR3: TGTGCTAGTGGTTTCGGAACAGGGGTGGGGGATACGCAGTATTTT.

The rearrangement links TRBV3-1 (or the pseudogene TRBV3-2) to TRBJ2-1; 8 nucleotides line up with TRBD2. The germline V gene encodes CDR1 LGHDT and CDR2 YNNKEL (reference sequence). The CDR3 extends over 16 amino acids. V gave up 4 bases and J gave up 2 bases; unmatched junction bases: 7. The CDR3 DNA reads as TGTGCCAGCAGCCCAGCCGGGACTAGGGCCTACAATGAGCAGTTCTTC. Its protein is CASSPAGTRAYNEQFF.

The rearrangement uses TRBV3-1 (or the pseudogene TRBV3-2) and TRBJ2-1, with D tentatively TRBD2 (6 bases). The germline gives CDR1 LGHDT, CDR2 YNNKEL (reference sequence). The CDR3 is 13 amino acids. V gave up 1 base and J gave up 7 bases, with 8 bases separating them. The CDR3, as DNA: TGTGCCAGCAGCCAAGCTGGAGGGAATGAGCAGTTCTTC. This translates into CASSQAGGNEQFF.

The V gene is TRBV10-1, the J gene TRBJ1-1; no reliable D call. Trimming took 6 bases from V and 7 from J, leaving 12 bases between them. Germline lookup yields CDR1 WNHNN and CDR2 SYGVQD (reference sequence). CDR3 length equals 12 residues. This CDR3 is CASSQHRGEAFF. The CDR3, as DNA: TGCGCCAGCAGCCAGCACCGGGGTGAAGCTTTCTTT.

The chain couples TRBV3-1 (or the pseudogene TRBV3-2) to TRBJ2-7, with 11 bases lining up with TRBD1. With V trimmed by 0 bases and J by 4 bases, 2 bases remained unmatched. Germline V CDR1 and CDR2: LGHDT, YNNKEL (reference sequence). The CDR3 extends over 15 amino acids. The DNA for the CDR3 is TGTGCCAGCAGCCAAGAGGGGACAGGGGGGTACGAGCAGTACTTC. It translates to CASSQEGTGGYEQYF.

V usage is TRBV30 and J usage is TRBJ2-7; 8 bases are a match to TRBD2. Germline assignment: CDR1 GTSNPN and CDR2 SVGIG (reference sequence). The CDR3 covers 15 residues. Trimming cost V 4 bases and J 7 bases; bases outside gene matches: 15. DNA of the CDR3: TGTGCCTGGAACCCCTCGGGGGGGTCCCACTATGAGCAGTACTTC. It codes for CAWNPSGGSHYEQYF.

In this sample, this clone turned up once. Written as DNA, the CDR3 is TGTGCCAGCAGTATAAAACAGGGGGGGGAGCAGTACTTC. Encoded protein: CASSIKQGGEQYF. V gene TRBV12-3 or TRBV12-4 combines with J gene TRBJ2-7; D may be TRBD1 (8 bases). The CDR3 is 13 amino acids. The V and J ends lost 5 bases and 7 bases respectively, with 15 bases between them.

V usage is TRBV2 and J usage is TRBJ2-7; D perhaps matches TRBD1 (5 bases). CDR1 SNHLY and CDR2 FYNNEI come from the germline V gene. There are 14 residues in the CDR3. V gave up 0 bases and J gave up 3 bases, with 9 bases separating them. In nucleotides, the CDR3 is TGTGCCAGCAGTGAAGCGCTCCAGGGCTACGAGCAGTACTTC. This translates into CASSEALQGYEQYF.

This chain connects TRBV6-6 to TRBJ1-5; perhaps TRBD1 as D (6 bases). Trimming took 2 bases from V and 7 from J, leaving 6 bases between them. Germline V lookup: CDR1 MNHNY, CDR2 SVGAGI (reference sequence). This CDR3 has 12 residues. The CDR3 nucleotides read TGTGCCAGCAGTTACGGGGGCCAGCCCCAGCATTTT. Its protein product is CASSYGGQPQHF.

CDR3: CASSLSPGLAGGPSTDTQYF. CDR3 nucleotide sequence: TGTGCCAGCAGTTTATCGCCGGGGCTAGCGGGAGGTCCTAGCACAGATACGCAGTATTTT. The gene calls are TRBV27 and TRBJ2-3; 11 bases align to TRBD2. Trimming removed 0 bases from V and 0 bases from J; junction bases left unmatched: 11. This CDR3 is 20 amino acids long. Germline V gene lookup returns CDR1 MNHEY and CDR2 SMNVEV (reference sequence).

The chain links TRBV9 to TRBJ2-3, with 7 nucleotides matching TRBD1. Per the germline V gene, CDR1 is SGDLS and CDR2 is YYNGEE. CDR3 size: 13 residues. Losses at the gene ends were 3 bases for V and 14 bases for J; bases not matched to a gene: 12. The CDR3 region has the DNA TGTGCCAGCAGCGCGGGACCCGGGACAGACACGTATTTT. This codes for CASSAGPGTDTYF. The variable domain in full, with the rest retrieved from reference TRBV9 and TRBJ2-3, is DSGVTQTPKHLITATGQRVTLRCSPRSGDLSVYWYQQSLDQGLQFLIQYYNGEERAKGNILERFSAQQFPDLHSELNLSSLELGDSALYFCASSAGPGTDTYFGPGTRLTVL.

V usage is TRBV7-8 and J usage is TRBJ1-5; unclear D gene. The CDR3 is 15 residues long. Trimming shortened V by 5 bases and J by 2 bases, and 13 bases separated the two germline ends. CDR1 is SGHVS and CDR2 is FQNEAQ in the germline V gene. CDR3: CASSPYYGGNQPQHF. CDR3 in DNA: TGTGCCAGCAGCCCCTACTACGGGGGCAATCAGCCCCAGCATTTT. Full variable domain (missing parts from reference TRBV7-8 and TRBJ1-5): GAGVSQSPRYKVAKRGQDVALRCDPISGHVSLFWYQQALGQGPEFLTYFQNEAQLDKSGLPSDRFFAERPEGSVSTLKIQRTQQEDSAVYLCASSPYYGGNQPQHFGDGTRLSIL.

This clone has just a few counts. J is TRBJ2-5 and V is TRBV28; maybe TRBD1 (6 bases). This CDR3 has 20 amino acids. V gave up 3 bases and J gave up 1 base, with 27 bases separating them. Germline V CDR1 and CDR2: MDHEN, SYDVKM. CDR3 in amino acids: CASSFYSPPFATGLQETQYF. CDR3 DNA: TGTGCCAGCAGTTTTTACAGCCCCCCATTCGCGACAGGCCTCCAAGAGACCCAGTACTTC.

This rearrangement joins TRBV2 to TRBJ1-3; 7 bases match TRBD1. With 11 bases clipped from V and 4 bases from J, the junction kept 8 bases outside the gene matches. This CDR3 is 13 amino acids long. Germline assignment: CDR1 SNHLY and CDR2 FYNNEI. The CDR3 loop is CASKQGMGNTIYF. CDR3 nucleotide sequence: TGTGCCTCCAAACAGGGGATGGGAAACACCATATATTTT.

The V and J genes are TRBV7-8 and TRBJ2-5; D is perhaps TRBD2 (6 bases). The CDR3 is 14 residues long. Germline CDR1 and CDR2: SGHVS and FQNEAQ. V was trimmed by 0 bases and J by 5 bases, leaving 10 bases between them. This chain's CDR3 is CASSLAGGAETQYF. The CDR3 coding sequence is TGTGCCAGCAGCTTAGCGGGAGGAGCGGAGACCCAGTACTTC. Supplemented by reference TRBV7-8 and TRBJ2-5, the full variable domain reads GAGVSQSPRYKVAKRGQDVALRCDPISGHVSLFWYQQALGQGPEFLTYFQNEAQLDKSGLPSDRFFAERPEGSVSTLKIQRTQQEDSAVYLCASSLAGGAETQYFGPGTRLLVL.

J is TRBJ1-1 and V is TRBV9; 11 bases are shared with TRBD1. The CDR3 is 15 residues long. V dropped 3 bases and J dropped 1; count of bases not matched to a gene: 2. The germline V gene has CDR1 SGDLS and CDR2 YYNGEE. CDR3 coding DNA: TGTGCCAGCAGCGCCGGACAGGGGGCGAACACTGAAGCTTTCTTT. Protein sequence: CASSAGQGANTEAFF.

The rearrangement joins TRBV5-4 to TRBJ1-1; D is unclear. The germline V gene encodes CDR1 SGHNT and CDR2 YYREEE (reference sequence). V was shortened by 4 bases and J by 2 bases, with 21 bases between the two germline ends. This CDR3 region has 17 residues. The CDR3: CASSRVEGEGGNTEAFF. CDR3 bases: TGTGCCAGCAGCCGCGTCGAGGGAGAGGGAGGCAACACTGAAGCTTTCTTT.

This chain connects TRBV4-1 to TRBJ2-7; D is unclear. CDR1 MGHRA and CDR2 YSYEKL come from the germline V gene. The CDR3 length is 12 residues. V gave up 0 bases and J gave up 6 bases, with 6 bases separating them. The CDR3 sequence: CASSQDGREQYF. CDR3 nucleotide sequence: TGCGCCAGCAGCCAAGATGGGCGCGAGCAGTACTTC.

Of note for this clone: A read error may account for a junction end that differs from germline. At the DNA level, this CDR3 is encoded by other sequences in the same sample as well. CDR3 nucleotide sequence: TGTGCCAGCAGCCGAGGAGGTCGGGCTGGGGCCAATGTCCTGACTTTC. Residues: CASSRGGRAGANVLTF. This rearrangement joins TRBV7-8 to TRBJ2-6; D tentatively fits TRBD1 or TRBD2 (5 bases each). This CDR3 is 16 amino acids long. Germline V gives CDR1 SGHVS, CDR2 FQNEAQ.

This clone was observed once. The gene calls are TRBV18 and TRBJ1-2; 7 bases match TRBD1. Germline V lookup: CDR1 KGHSH, CDR2 LQKENI. Germline trimming cut 4 bases from V and 3 bases from J; bases unmatched to any gene: 5. The CDR3 contains 14 residues. The CDR3 loop reads CASSRQGMDYGYTF. CDR3 coding DNA: TGTGCCAGCTCACGACAGGGAATGGACTATGGCTACACCTTC.

This sequence joins TRBV2 and TRBJ1-5; 8 nucleotides line up with TRBD1. The V segment lost 7 bases and the J segment 5 bases; nucleotides outside the gene matches: 1. Germline V gives CDR1 SNHLY, CDR2 FYNNEI. This CDR3 has 12 residues. CDR3 sequence (DNA): TGTGCCAGCAAGACAGGGGATCAGCCCCAGCATTTT. Amino acid sequence: CASKTGDQPQHF. The variable domain in full, with the rest retrieved from reference TRBV2 and TRBJ1-5, is EPEVTQTPSHQVTQMGQEVILRCVPISNHLYFYWYRQILGQKVEFLVSFYNNEISEKSEIFDDQFSVERPDGSNFTLKIRSTKLEDSAMYFCASKTGDQPQHFGDGTRLSIL.

This clone is medium-sized (0.01 to 0.1%) within its sample. V usage is TRBV19 and J usage is TRBJ2-7, with TRBD2 matching over 8 bases. Trimming cost V 1 base and J 4 bases; bases outside gene matches: 6. The germline V gene has CDR1 LNHDA and CDR2 SQIVND (reference sequence). The CDR3 totals 15 residues. CDR3 region: CASSIGTGGPYEQYF. The CDR3 DNA reads TGTGCCAGTAGTATAGGAACGGGAGGGCCTTACGAGCAGTACTTC.

V usage is TRBV5-1 and J usage is TRBJ2-1; 8 nucleotides line up with TRBD2. CDR1 and CDR2 (germline): SGHRS, YFSETQ. V trimming: 4 bases; J trimming: 5 bases; junction bases outside the gene matches: 5. The CDR3 is 14 amino acids. The CDR3 spells CASSMTSADNEQFF. For the CDR3, the DNA is TGCGCCAGCAGCATGACTAGCGCGGACAATGAGCAGTTCTTC.

The chain links TRBV29-1 to TRBJ2-7; 9 bases align to TRBD2. After removal of 7 bases from V and 6 bases from J, the junction contained 4 bases not matched to a gene. CDR1 is SQVTM, CDR2 ANQGSEA, per germline. This CDR3 is built from 11 residues. In DNA, the CDR3 is TGCAGCGCGGGACTAGCCCGCGAGCAGTACTTC. Translated, it gives CSAGLAREQYF.

The chain uses TRBV5-5 and TRBJ2-1; D perhaps matches TRBD2 (6 bases). Between the trimmed V and J ends, which lost 7 bases and 5 bases, there was a span of 19 bases. CDR1 is SGHKS and CDR2 is YYEKEE in the germline V gene (reference sequence). The CDR3 length is 15 residues. CDR3 region: CASREPTTGDNEQFF. CDR3 bases: TGTGCCAGCCGGGAGCCAACCACGGGGGACAATGAGCAGTTCTTC.

The CDR3 is CASSTSYNEQFF. CDR3 DNA: TGCGCCAGCAGCACGAGTTACAATGAGCAGTTCTTC. The V call is TRBV5-1, the J call TRBJ2-1; no clear D gene. Trimming cost V 4 bases and J 4 bases, with 6 bases left between them. There are 12 residues in the CDR3. Germline V CDR1 and CDR2: SGHRS, YFSETQ.

V and J are TRBV9 and TRBJ1-6; D is possibly TRBD1 (6 bases). Germline CDR1 is SGDLS and CDR2 is YYNGEE. This CDR3 region has 21 residues. The V end lost 0 bases, the J end lost 0 bases, and 22 bases lay between the germline ends. The CDR3 spells CASSVEEGGSAAVSYNSPLHF. In DNA, the CDR3 is TGTGCCAGCAGCGTAGAGGAGGGGGGGTCTGCGGCGGTCTCCTATAATTCACCCCTCCACTTT.

This clone has a handful of counts. The CDR3 DNA is TGTGCCAGCAGCCCCAATGACAGGGGTCTTTCGACTAATGAAAAACTGTTTTTT. The encoded protein is CASSPNDRGLSTNEKLFF. V usage is TRBV14 and J usage is TRBJ1-4; 8 bases are a match to TRBD1. Germline CDR1 is SGHDN and CDR2 is FVKESK. This CDR3 spans 18 amino acids. V shed 4 bases and J 2 bases; nucleotides not matched to a gene: 12. Variable domain in full (rest from reference TRBV14 and TRBJ1-4): EAGVTQFPSHSVIEKGQTVTLRCDPISGHDNLYWYRRVMGKEIKFLLHFVKESKQDESGMPNNRFLAERTGGTYSTLKVQPAELEDSGVYFCASSPNDRGLSTNEKLFFGSGTQLSVL.